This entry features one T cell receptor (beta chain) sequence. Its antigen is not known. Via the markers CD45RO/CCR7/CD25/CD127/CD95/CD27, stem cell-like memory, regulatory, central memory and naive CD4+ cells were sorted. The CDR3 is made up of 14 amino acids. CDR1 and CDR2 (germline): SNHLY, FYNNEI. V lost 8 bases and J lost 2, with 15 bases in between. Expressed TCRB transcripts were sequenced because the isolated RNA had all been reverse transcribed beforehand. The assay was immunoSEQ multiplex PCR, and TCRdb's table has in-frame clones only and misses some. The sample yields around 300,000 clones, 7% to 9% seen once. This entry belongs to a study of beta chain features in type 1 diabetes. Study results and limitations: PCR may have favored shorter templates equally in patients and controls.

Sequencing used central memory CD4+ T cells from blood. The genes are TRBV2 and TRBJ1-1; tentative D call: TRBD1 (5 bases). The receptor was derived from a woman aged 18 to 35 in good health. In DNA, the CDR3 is TGTGCCAGCCAGGGAGTCTCGGTAAACACTGAAGCTTTCTTT. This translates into CASQGVSVNTEAFF.